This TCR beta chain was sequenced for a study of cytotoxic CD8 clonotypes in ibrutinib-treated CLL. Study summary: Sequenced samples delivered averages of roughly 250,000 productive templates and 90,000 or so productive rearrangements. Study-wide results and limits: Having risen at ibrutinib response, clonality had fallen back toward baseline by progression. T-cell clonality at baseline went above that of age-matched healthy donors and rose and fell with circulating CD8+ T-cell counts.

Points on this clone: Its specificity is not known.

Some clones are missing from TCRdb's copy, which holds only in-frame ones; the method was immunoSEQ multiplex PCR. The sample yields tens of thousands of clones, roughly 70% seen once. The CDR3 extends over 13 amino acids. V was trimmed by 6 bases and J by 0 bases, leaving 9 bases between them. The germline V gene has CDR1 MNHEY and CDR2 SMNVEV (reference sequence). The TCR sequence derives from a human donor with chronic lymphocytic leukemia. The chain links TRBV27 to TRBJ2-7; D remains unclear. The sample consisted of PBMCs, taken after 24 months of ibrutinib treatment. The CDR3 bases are TGTGCCAGCAGCAACAGATTCTCCTACGAGCAGTACTTC. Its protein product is CASSNRFSYEQYF.